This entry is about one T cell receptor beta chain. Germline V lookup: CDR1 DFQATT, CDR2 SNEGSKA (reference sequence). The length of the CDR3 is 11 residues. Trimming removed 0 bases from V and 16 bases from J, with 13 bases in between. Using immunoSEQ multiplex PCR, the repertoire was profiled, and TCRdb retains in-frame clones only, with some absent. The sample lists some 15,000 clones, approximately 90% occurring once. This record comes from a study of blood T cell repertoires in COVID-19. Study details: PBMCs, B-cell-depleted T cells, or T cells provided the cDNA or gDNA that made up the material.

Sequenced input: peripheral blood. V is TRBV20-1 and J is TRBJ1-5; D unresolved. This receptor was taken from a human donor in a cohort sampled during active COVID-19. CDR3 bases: TGCAGTGCTAGAGATCGGGAGGACGAACATTTT. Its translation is CSARDREDEHF.